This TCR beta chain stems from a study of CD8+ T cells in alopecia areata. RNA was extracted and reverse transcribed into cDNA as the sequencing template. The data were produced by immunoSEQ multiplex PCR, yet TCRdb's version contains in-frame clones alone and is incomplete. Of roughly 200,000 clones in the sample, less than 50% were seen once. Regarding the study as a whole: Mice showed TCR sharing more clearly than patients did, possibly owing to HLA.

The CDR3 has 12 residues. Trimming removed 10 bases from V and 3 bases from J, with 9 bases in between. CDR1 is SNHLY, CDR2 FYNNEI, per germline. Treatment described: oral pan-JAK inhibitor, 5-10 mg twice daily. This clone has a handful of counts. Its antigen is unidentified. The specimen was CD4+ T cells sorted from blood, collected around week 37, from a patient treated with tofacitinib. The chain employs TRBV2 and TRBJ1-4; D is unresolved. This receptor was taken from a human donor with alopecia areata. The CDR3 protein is CAIGVANEKLFF. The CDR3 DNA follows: TGTGCCATCGGGGTTGCTAATGAAAAACTGTTTTTT.